The 26 T cell receptor beta chains below were found in one sample sequenced in a study of cytomegalovirus exposure and HLA in healthy donors. Clones were read by immunoSEQ multiplex PCR, and TCRdb kept only the in-frame ones, dropping some. This repertoire shows around 130,000 clones, almost 90% found once; its top ten account for about 1.5%. Sequencing input: PBMCs. Source of these receptors: a young man in good health and CMV-seronegative.

This clone was detected only a few times. The chain is built from TRBV6-1 and TRBJ1-3, with D unresolved. CDR3 length: 15 amino acids. Trimming cost V 1 base and J 9 bases, with 16 bases left between them. Germline V gene sequence: CDR1 MNHNS, CDR2 SASEGT. The CDR3 DNA reads TGTGCCAGCAGTGAAGTGGACTCCGCTTCTGGCACCATATATTTT. This translates into CASSEVDSASGTIYF.

V usage is TRBV14 and J usage is TRBJ1-1; D might be TRBD1 (6 bases). Trimming left V 1 base short and J 1 base short, with 19 bases between. Germline lookup yields CDR1 SGHDN and CDR2 FVKESK. There are 18 residues in the CDR3. For the CDR3, the DNA is TGTGCCAGCAGCCAAGTCCTTGGCACAGGGACGACGAACACTGAAGCTTTCTTT. Translation gives CASSQVLGTGTTNTEAFF.

This chain connects TRBV29-1 to TRBJ2-1, with 7 bases lining up with TRBD1. Germline CDR1 reads SQVTM; CDR2 reads ANQGSEA. The CDR3 loop spans 14 amino acids. With V trimmed by 4 bases and J by 6 bases, 9 bases remained unmatched. In DNA, the CDR3 is TGCAGCGTTGCCGGGACAGACTTAACCAATGAGCAGTTCTTC. Protein product: CSVAGTDLTNEQFF.

This chain links TRBV7-9 with TRBJ1-2, with 11 bases identical to TRBD1. CDR3 length: 15 residues. Germline CDR1 SEHNR, CDR2 FQNEAQ (reference sequence). V gave up 0 bases and J gave up 6 bases; unmatched junction bases: 3. The CDR3 DNA follows: TGTGCCAGCAGCTTAGCCGGACAGGGGGCGGATGGCTACACCTTC. Amino acids: CASSLAGQGADGYTF.

This chain links TRBV19 with TRBJ2-5, with a tentative D call TRBD2 (5 bases). Germline V gene data show CDR1 as LNHDA and CDR2 as SQIVND (reference sequence). This CDR3 is 14 amino acids long. V was trimmed by 4 bases and J by 2 bases, leaving 11 bases between them. Written as DNA, the CDR3 is TGTGCCAGTAGTACCTGGGAGTTTCAAGAGACCCAGTACTTC. This encodes CASSTWEFQETQYF.

On this clone: An end of the junction differs from the germline gene, which may be a read error. The CDR3 is CASSLILQGQPF. Written as DNA, the CDR3 is TGTGCCAGCAGCTTAATTTTACAGGGCCAGCCCTTC. V is TRBV7-7 and J is TRBJ2-7; maybe TRBD1 (6 bases). Per germline, CDR1 SSHAT and CDR2 FNYEAQ (reference sequence). The CDR3 is 12 residues long. Full variable domain (rest looked up from reference TRBV7-7 and TRBJ2-7): GAGVSQSPRYKVTKRGQDVTLRCDPISSHATLYWYQQALGQGPEFLTYFNYEAQPDKSGLPSDRFSAERPEGSISTLTIQRTEQRDSAMYRCASSLILQGQPFGPGTRLTVT.

This chain links TRBV11-2 with TRBJ1-1, with D unresolved. The V gene's germline CDR1 is SGHAT and CDR2 FQNNGV. The CDR3 is 15 amino acids. The V gene lost 1 base and the J gene lost 0 bases, with 9 bases spanning the gap. CDR3 bases: TGTGCCAGCAGCTTAGGGGTACAGATGAACACTGAAGCTTTCTTT. Amino acid sequence: CASSLGVQMNTEAFF.

The chain recombines TRBV5-1 with TRBJ1-2; D not resolved. Trimming took 0 bases from V and 8 from J, leaving 14 bases between them. The germline V gene encodes CDR1 SGHRS and CDR2 YFSETQ. The CDR3 covers 14 residues. The CDR3 DNA reads as TGCGCCAGCAGCTTGGCCATGGAGGGATCCGGCTACACCTTC. Residues: CASSLAMEGSGYTF. Variable domain in full (rest from reference TRBV5-1 and TRBJ1-2): KAGVTQTPRYLIKTRGQQVTLSCSPISGHRSVSWYQQTPGQGLQFLFEYFSETQRNKGNFPGRFSGRQFSNSRSEMNVSTLELGDSALYLCASSLAMEGSGYTFGSGTRLTVV.

The J gene is TRBJ2-7, the V gene TRBV6-5, with 9 bases aligning to TRBD1. There are 14 residues in the CDR3. The trim removed 6 bases at V and 5 bases at J, leaving 8 bases unmatched. CDR1 is MNHEY, CDR2 SVGAGI, per germline. The CDR3 coding sequence is TGTGCCAGCAGAAACACAGGGGGCTCGCACGAGCAGTACTTC. Protein sequence: CASRNTGGSHEQYF.

This clone has only a few counts. The chain couples TRBV29-1 to TRBJ2-7, with 7 bases matching TRBD2. With V trimmed by 4 bases and J by 3 bases, 9 bases remained unmatched. CDR1 SQVTM and CDR2 ANQGSEA come from the germline V gene. The length of the CDR3 is 14 residues. The CDR3 bases are TGCAGCGTTGTAGTCGGGACTAAAGGCTACGAGCAGTACTTC. Translated, it gives CSVVVGTKGYEQYF.

The chain links TRBV7-2 to TRBJ1-3; D is uncertain. V lost 0 bases to trimming and J lost 3 bases, with 6 bases between them. The germline gives CDR1 SGHTA, CDR2 FQGNSA. The CDR3 is 14 residues long. Here the CDR3 DNA reads TGTGCCAGCAGCTTAGCGGCAGATGGAAACACCATATATTTT. This translates into CASSLAADGNTIYF. The entire variable domain, with the rest obtained from reference TRBV7-2 and TRBJ1-3, is as follows: GAGVSQSPSNKVTEKGKDVELRCDPISGHTALYWYRQSLGQGLEFLIYFQGNSAPDKSGLPSDRFSAERTGGSVSTLTIQRTQQEDSAVYLCASSLAADGNTIYFGEGSWLTVV.

The chain is built from TRBV2 and TRBJ1-2; no clear D gene. The germline gives CDR1 SNHLY, CDR2 FYNNEI. The length of the CDR3 is 16 residues. Trimming removed 2 bases at V and 3 bases at J, with 16 bases between. The CDR3 here is CASSELGPRAYYGYTF. CDR3 coding DNA: TGTGCCAGCAGTGAATTAGGACCGAGGGCCTACTATGGCTACACCTTC.

In this sample, this clone turned up a few times. The chain is built from TRBV29-1 and TRBJ1-2, with unresolved D. Germline V gene lookup returns CDR1 SQVTM and CDR2 ANQGSEA. Between the trimmed V and J ends, which lost 3 bases and 5 bases, there was a span of 7 bases. The CDR3 is 11 amino acids. The CDR3 is CSVDGQYGYTF. The CDR3 DNA follows: TGCAGCGTTGATGGCCAGTATGGCTACACCTTC.

This clone was found once. The chain carries TRBV7-9 and TRBJ2-7; 10 positions match TRBD2. The J segment lost 8 bases and the V segment lost 3 bases, leaving 7 bases of the junction unmatched. CDR3 size: 14 residues. Germline V gene sequence: CDR1 SEHNR, CDR2 FQNEAQ (reference sequence). The CDR3, as DNA: TGTGCCAGCAGCTTTCCACTAGCGGGAAGTCAGCAGTACTTC. Encoded protein: CASSFPLAGSQQYF.

V is TRBV30 and J is TRBJ1-1; perhaps TRBD1 as D (5 bases). The CDR3 is 13 residues long. V gave up 3 bases and J gave up 7 bases, with 15 bases separating them. Germline V gene sequence: CDR1 GTSNPN, CDR2 SVGIG (reference sequence). The CDR3 is CAWRTVWDYEAFF. The CDR3 region has the DNA TGTGCCTGGAGGACAGTCTGGGATTATGAAGCTTTCTTT.

This rearrangement joins TRBV10-3 to TRBJ1-5, with D possibly TRBD1 on 6 matching bases. The CDR3 length is 15 residues. Per the germline V gene, CDR1 is ENHRY and CDR2 is SYGVKD. V shed 2 bases and J shed 7 bases, with 15 bases lying between them. As DNA, the CDR3 is TGTGCCATCAGTGAGACAACCAGGGGACCCCAGCCCCAGCATTTT. Encoded protein: CAISETTRGPQPQHF.

The rearrangement uses TRBV6-1 and TRBJ1-4; no clear D gene. Germline loops: CDR1 MNHNS, CDR2 SASEGT. The CDR3 runs to 14 residues. Between the trimmed V and J ends, which lost 5 bases and 8 bases, there was a span of 15 bases. The CDR3 DNA sequence: TGTGCCAGCAGTACCCTAATAAGTGCGGAAAAACTGTTTTTT. It codes for CASSTLISAEKLFF.

The table lists this clone with a few counts. The chain is built from TRBV4-1 and TRBJ1-2; tentative D call: TRBD1 (6 bases). This CDR3 has 15 residues. V gave up 5 bases and J gave up 0 bases, with 13 bases separating them. The V gene's germline CDR1 is MGHRA and CDR2 YSYEKL. Here the CDR3 DNA reads TGCGCCAGCAGCACCAACCGGGACACTAACTATGGCTACACCTTC. Amino acid sequence: CASSTNRDTNYGYTF.

This rearrangement joins TRBV5-1 to TRBJ1-5; D gene uncertain. V lost 2 bases to trimming and J lost 2 bases, with 11 bases between them. The CDR3 runs to 15 residues. The germline CDR1 and CDR2 sequences are SGHRS and YFSETQ. CDR3 sequence (DNA): TGCGCCAGCAGCTTTGGAGGAGGCGGCAATCAGCCCCAGCATTTT. Translating it yields CASSFGGGGNQPQHF.

This chain links TRBV4-1 with TRBJ1-1; D gene uncertain. The germline V gene has CDR1 MGHRA and CDR2 YSYEKL. V lost 4 bases, J lost 2 bases, and 11 bases lay in between. The CDR3 totals 14 residues. The CDR3 loop is CASSPGGGNTEAFF. The DNA for the CDR3 is TGCGCCAGCAGCCCGGGAGGTGGAAACACTGAAGCTTTCTTT.

This clone was picked up one time. This chain joins TRBV5-1 and TRBJ2-1; TRBD2 matches 11 bases. The CDR3 contains 23 residues. Germline CDR1 and CDR2: SGHRS and YFSETQ. V shed 2 bases and J 2 bases; nucleotides not matched to a gene: 24. The CDR3 sequence: CASSLQQGLAGGLFPPAYNEQFF. The CDR3 region has the DNA TGCGCCAGCAGCTTACAACAGGGTCTAGCGGGAGGCCTCTTCCCCCCAGCCTACAATGAGCAGTTCTTC. The complete variable domain, with remaining parts taken from reference TRBV5-1 and TRBJ2-1, reads KAGVTQTPRYLIKTRGQQVTLSCSPISGHRSVSWYQQTPGQGLQFLFEYFSETQRNKGNFPGRFSGRQFSNSRSEMNVSTLELGDSALYLCASSLQQGLAGGLFPPAYNEQFFGPGTRLTVL.

The chain uses TRBV15 and TRBJ2-1; weak D call: TRBD2 (6 bases). Germline loops: CDR1 LNHNV, CDR2 YYDKDF (reference sequence). Trimming left V 8 bases short and J 0 bases short, with 14 bases between. CDR3 length: 15 amino acids. CDR3 in amino acids: CATQGGSSSYNEQFF. The CDR3 nucleotides read TGTGCCACCCAGGGAGGTTCAAGCTCCTACAATGAGCAGTTCTTC.

The V call is TRBV6-1, the J call TRBJ1-1; no clear D. V dropped 5 bases and J dropped 6 bases, with 7 bases sitting between them. From germline, CDR1 is MNHNS and CDR2 SASEGT. This CDR3 is built from 11 residues. CDR3 amino acids: CASSLRAEAFF. The CDR3 DNA is TGTGCCAGCAGTTTAAGAGCTGAAGCTTTCTTT.

This chain joins TRBV30 and TRBJ2-3, with 8 bases fitting TRBD1. V lost 3 bases, J lost 0 bases, and 11 bases stayed unmatched. Germline assignment: CDR1 GTSNPN and CDR2 SVGIG (reference sequence). The CDR3 sequence is 17 residues long. The CDR3 DNA follows: TGTGCCTGGAGGGCATTTTTGACAGGGGCCAGCACAGATACGCAGTATTTT. Translating it yields CAWRAFLTGASTDTQYF.

The chain is built from TRBV5-1 and TRBJ1-2; D not certain. The germline V gene has CDR1 SGHRS and CDR2 YFSETQ. V was trimmed by 7 bases and J by 3 bases, leaving 13 bases between them. The CDR3 spans 13 residues. The CDR3 DNA sequence: TGCGCCAGCGGCCTGGAGGGAGACTATGGCTACACCTTC. Its translation is CASGLEGDYGYTF.

The chain uses TRBV6-1 and TRBJ1-1; 8 bases are a match to TRBD1. The CDR3 consists of 14 residues. Germline V CDR1 and CDR2: MNHNS, SASEGT. With V trimmed by 5 bases and J by 4 bases, 6 bases remained unmatched. The CDR3 spells CASSRTGGSTEAFF. As DNA, the CDR3 is TGTGCCAGCAGTAGAACAGGGGGGAGCACTGAAGCTTTCTTT.